Listed below are T cell receptor beta chains from one sample, sequenced in a study of patients and donors after allogeneic stem cell transplantation. TCRdb ran MiXCR on the RT-PCR reads and lists one entry per CDR3 protein. The sample holds roughly 880,000 distinct CDR3 sequences, about a sixth seen once. What was sequenced was blood, either unsorted or a sorted T cell fraction (not recorded which). Receptors were obtained from a human donor who was either an allogeneic HSCT recipient or a stem cell or donor lymphocyte infusion donor (not recorded which). It is not recorded whose cells these are; they may come from a transplant donor. CDR3s include the opening cysteine and the closing phenylalanine or tryptophan. Fields, in order: clone size, D gene, V gene, J gene, CDR3 DNA, CDR3 protein. D genes are given only for firm matches. Clone size, where shown, is once, few, many, or a class for clones that have expanded.

abundance: .; d_gene: .; v_gene: TRBV25-1; j_gene: TRBJ2-5; CDR3nt: TGTGCCAGCGGGGATATTGGCCGATCGGAGACCCAGTACTTC; CDR3aa: CASGDIGRSETQYF
abundance: many; d_gene: TRBD1; v_gene: TRBV9; j_gene: TRBJ2-7; CDR3nt: TGTGCCAGCAGCCTCCGACAGGGTTCAGCGTCCTACGAGCAGTACTTC; CDR3aa: CASSLRQGSASYEQYF
abundance: .; d_gene: .; v_gene: TRBV5-1; j_gene: TRBJ2-5; CDR3nt: TGCGCCAGCACCCACCCGGGTATCGAGACCCAGTACTTC; CDR3aa: CASTHPGIETQYF
abundance: .; d_gene: .; v_gene: TRBV4-3; j_gene: TRBJ1-3; CDR3nt: TGCGCCAGCAGCCAAGCCGTTACCTCTGGAAACACCATATATTTT; CDR3aa: CASSQAVTSGNTIYF
abundance: few; d_gene: TRBD2; v_gene: TRBV2; j_gene: TRBJ2-3; CDR3nt: TGTGCCAGCAGTGTGGGAGGGCGAATGGGCACAGATACGCAGTATTTT; CDR3aa: CASSVGGRMGTDTQYF
abundance: few; d_gene: .; v_gene: TRBV5-6; j_gene: TRBJ2-7; CDR3nt: TGTGCCAGCAGCTTAGCGGCAGGGATTCACGAGCAGTACTTC; CDR3aa: CASSLAAGIHEQYF
abundance: few; d_gene: TRBD2; v_gene: TRBV25-1; j_gene: TRBJ2-1; CDR3nt: TGTGCCAGCAGACGGGGGGGGACTAGCGGGAGTAATGAGCAGTTCTTC; CDR3aa: CASRRGGTSGSNEQFF
abundance: few; d_gene: .; v_gene: TRBV7-8; j_gene: TRBJ1-1; CDR3nt: TGTGCCAGCAGCTTAGCGCAGAGTGAAGCTTTCTTT; CDR3aa: CASSLAQSEAFF
abundance: .; d_gene: .; v_gene: TRBV27; j_gene: TRBJ1-6; CDR3nt: TGTGCCAGCAGCCCCGCGGGGGGGACGATGTCCCTCCACTTT; CDR3aa: CASSPAGGTMSLHF
abundance: .; d_gene: .; v_gene: TRBV3-1; j_gene: TRBJ2-1; CDR3nt: TGTGCCAGCAGCCGAGGCTTAGAGCAGTTCTTC; CDR3aa: CASSRGLEQFF
abundance: .; d_gene: .; v_gene: TRBV12-3/TRBV12-4; j_gene: TRBJ2-7; CDR3nt: TGTGCCAGCAGTTTAGTGGGAGTCTACGAGCAGTACTTC; CDR3aa: CASSLVGVYEQYF
abundance: few; d_gene: .; v_gene: TRBV24-1; j_gene: TRBJ1-5; CDR3nt: TGTGCCACCAGTGACTCGGGTAAGCCCTATCAGCCCCAGCATTTT; CDR3aa: CATSDSGKPYQPQHF
abundance: .; d_gene: .; v_gene: TRBV25-1; j_gene: TRBJ2-1; CDR3nt: TGTGCCAGCAGAGCCGGGAACCGGGGTGACCATGAGCAGTTCTTC; CDR3aa: CASRAGNRGDHEQFF